The rows below give T cell receptor beta chains drawn from one sample of a study of blood T cell repertoires in COVID-19. Produced via immunoSEQ multiplex PCR; TCRdb's table is partial and in-frame only. The table records approximately 190,000 clones, around nine tenths of them present only once. The source material was peripheral blood. Source of these receptors: a middle-aged woman who had recovered from COVID-19. The CDR3 runs from the conserved cysteine through the conserved F or W. D genes are given only for firm matches. Some rows have no size entry. The others give once, few or many, or a class for an expanded clone.

-	TRBV6-5	-	TRBJ2-6	TGTGCCAGCACCCCAGGGACTGGGGCCAACGTCCTGACTTTC	CASTPGTGANVLTF
-	TRBV6-5	-	TRBJ1-1	TGTGCCAGCAGGCAATTAGACAGAATGAACACTGAAGCTTTCTTT	CASRQLDRMNTEAFF
TRBD2	TRBV9	-	TRBJ2-1	TGTGCCAGCAGCAACATAGCGGGACCCTCCTACAATGAGCAGTTCTTC	CASSNIAGPSYNEQFF
TRBD2	TRBV9	-	TRBJ2-2	TGTGCCAGCAGCGTAGAGACTAGCGGGAGTCTTAGGTCCGGGGAGCTGTTTTTT	CASSVETSGSLRSGELFF
-	TRBV9	-	TRBJ1-2	TGTGCCAGCAGCCCCGCTAACTATGGCTACACCTTC	CASSPANYGYTF
TRBD2	TRBV30	-	TRBJ2-7	TGTGCCTGGGGGTTTGGACACCAAATAGCGGGAATAGCCGAGCAGTACTTC	CAWGFGHQIAGIAEQYF
-	TRBV5-6	-	TRBJ1-4	TGTGCCAGCAGCTTGGGCTGGATCGGGGGGAATGAAAAACTGTTTTTT	CASSLGWIGGNEKLFF
-	TRBV4-1	-	TRBJ2-2	TGCGCCAGCAGCCAAGACAGGGGCACCGGGGAGCTGTTTTTT	CASSQDRGTGELFF
TRBD2	TRBV3-1/TRBV3-2	once	TRBJ2-2	TGTGCCAGCAGCCTTGGACTAGCGGGAGGCGGCGGGGAGCTGTTTTTT	CASSLGLAGGGGELFF
TRBD2	TRBV9	once	TRBJ2-2	TGTGCCAGCAGCGAGGGACTAGCGGGAGGCATCGGGGAGCTGTTTTTT	CASSEGLAGGIGELFF
-	TRBV7-9	-	TRBJ2-1	TGTGCCAGCAGCTTAAGTCGGCAGGGGATGGGAGGGAATGAGCAGTTCTTC	CASSLSRQGMGGNEQFF
-	TRBV4-3	-	TRBJ1-2	TGCGCCAGCAGCCCAGCCGGGACTGTTAACTATGGCTACACCTTC	CASSPAGTVNYGYTF
-	TRBV19	-	TRBJ1-2	TGTGCCAGTAATTTGGGCGGGTTCGGCTATGGCTACACCTTC	CASNLGGFGYGYTF
-	TRBV2	-	TRBJ1-2	TGTGCCAGCAGTGAAGCGGAGGGGGAGGGCTATGGCTACACCTTC	CASSEAEGEGYGYTF
TRBD1	TRBV7-8	-	TRBJ2-7	TGTGCCAGCAGCTTAGCCCCGGGACAGGGCTACGAGCAGTACTTC	CASSLAPGQGYEQYF
-	TRBV6-1	-	TRBJ1-5	TGTGCCAGCAGTCCCAGACAGTCTCAGCCCCAGCATTTT	CASSPRQSQPQHF
-	TRBV10-3	-	TRBJ2-5	TGTGCCATCAGTGGGTCCCGGGACTCTCGCGCCGAGACCCAGTACTTC	CAISGSRDSRAETQYF
-	TRBV27	-	TRBJ1-6	TGTGCCAGCAGTATGGGGGGGATGAGTTCACCCCTCCACTTT	CASSMGGMSSPLHF
-	TRBV21-1	-	TRBJ2-1	TGTGCCAGCAGCAAAAGGGCGGGAGCTGACAATGAGCAGTTCTTC	CASSKRAGADNEQFF
TRBD1	TRBV10-3	-	TRBJ2-1	TGTGCCATCAGTGAGTCTAGGTTGGGACAGGGGTACAATGAGCAGTTCTTC	CAISESRLGQGYNEQFF
-	TRBV4-3	-	TRBJ2-7	TGCGCCAGCAGCCAAGATCGGGGGCTAGCGGCCTACGAGCAGTACTTC	CASSQDRGLAAYEQYF
-	TRBV3-1/TRBV3-2	-	TRBJ2-1	TGTGCCAGCAGCCAGCACGGAGGGCCTAGGTTCAATGAGCAGTTCTTC	CASSQHGGPRFNEQFF
-	TRBV6-5	-	TRBJ2-2	TGTGCCAGTTTGAGTCGTTTGTCCGGGGAGCTGTTTTTT	CASLSRLSGELFF
TRBD1	TRBV5-4	-	TRBJ2-7	TGTGCCAGCAGCTTGGGGGGGACAGACTACGAGCAGTACTTC	CASSLGGTDYEQYF
-	TRBV5-4	-	TRBJ1-2	TGTGCCAGCAGCTTGGGGCACCGCTTCTATGGCTACACCTTC	CASSLGHRFYGYTF
TRBD1	TRBV7-2	-	TRBJ1-5	TGTGCCAGCAGCTTAGACCCAGGGGGTGGCAATCAGCCCCAGCATTTT	CASSLDPGGGNQPQHF
TRBD1	TRBV2	-	TRBJ1-1	TGTGCCAGCAGTGAACCCGACAGGGCTGAAGCTTTCTTT	CASSEPDRAEAFF
TRBD2	TRBV7-6	-	TRBJ2-1	TGTGCCAGCAGCTTAGATGTACTAGCGGCTTACAATGAGCAGTTCTTC	CASSLDVLAAYNEQFF
-	TRBV7-3	few	TRBJ2-7	TGTGCCAGCAGCTTAAATGCGGAGCCCTTGAGCGAGCAGTACTTC	CASSLNAEPLSEQYF
-	TRBV5-1	-	TRBJ2-1	TGCGCCAGCAGCTTGGATACAGGGTCCTACAATGAGCAGTTCTTC	CASSLDTGSYNEQFF
TRBD1	TRBV19	-	TRBJ2-3	TGTGCCAGTAGTATGACAGGGGGTTCAGATACGCAGTATTTT	CASSMTGGSDTQYF
-	TRBV16	-	TRBJ1-1	TGTGCCAGCAGCCAATTTACTCGAGGAACTGAAGCTTTCTTT	CASSQFTRGTEAFF
-	TRBV3-1/TRBV3-2	-	TRBJ2-7	TGTGCCAGCAGCCAATCGCGTTCCTCCTACGAGCAGTACTTC	CASSQSRSSYEQYF
TRBD2	TRBV29-1	few	TRBJ2-7	TGCAGCGTTGCAGCGGGAGTCCCCATCTACGAGCAGTACTTC	CSVAAGVPIYEQYF
-	TRBV28	-	TRBJ1-5	TGTGCCAGCAGTTTCTTGGAGGGAGGCAATCAGCCCCAGCATTTT	CASSFLEGGNQPQHF
-	TRBV6-6	-	TRBJ1-1	TGTGCCAGCAGTCCCAAATGGGTCTCTAGAATCGGGATGAACACTGAAGCTTTCTTT	CASSPKWVSRIGMNTEAFF
-	TRBV28	-	TRBJ2-1	TGTGCCAGCCGATCTAGCGAATTGATTGGGTTCTTC	CASRSSELIGFF